A single sample is the source of the 26 T cell receptor beta chains below, sequenced in a study of blood T cell repertoires in COVID-19. This table comes from immunoSEQ multiplex PCR, and its TCRdb copy is limited to in-frame clones, with some not included. The sample has approximately 260,000 clones; roughly 80% are singletons. Sequencing was performed on peripheral blood. These TCRs come from a woman older than 75 with acute or convalescent COVID-19.

J is TRBJ2-3 and V is TRBV14, with a tentative D call TRBD2 (5 bases). CDR3 length equals 12 residues. V was shortened by 4 bases and J by 8 bases, with 10 bases between the two germline ends. Per germline, CDR1 SGHDN and CDR2 FVKESK. This CDR3 is CASSPFEGTQYF. CDR3 DNA: TGTGCCAGCAGCCCCTTTGAGGGTACGCAGTATTTT.

Regarding this clone: Other DNA sequences within the sample encode an identical CDR3. The CDR3, as DNA: TGCGCCAGCAGCTTGGATGGCAGTAGCACAGATACGCAGTATTTT. Its translation: CASSLDGSSTDTQYF. This chain links TRBV5-1 with TRBJ2-3; D uncertain. Trimming stripped 0 bases from V and 0 bases from J, with 8 bases between. CDR1 is SGHRS and CDR2 is YFSETQ in the germline V gene. This CDR3 region has 15 residues.

The V and J genes are TRBV9 and TRBJ1-5; D is perhaps TRBD1 (5 bases). The CDR3 contains 13 residues. Trimming shortened V by 0 bases and J by 10 bases, and 11 bases separated the two germline ends. Germline values: CDR1 SGDLS, CDR2 YYNGEE. The CDR3 nucleotides read TGTGCCAGCAGCGTAGGAGGGGAGGGCCCCCAGCATTTT. It is translated as CASSVGGEGPQHF.

This chain links TRBV29-1 with TRBJ2-1; 11 bases line up with TRBD2. This CDR3 contains 18 residues. V lost 3 bases and J lost 6; bases outside the gene matches: 16. CDR1 is SQVTM and CDR2 is ANQGSEA in the germline V gene. CDR3 sequence (DNA): TGCAGCGTTGACCTGAGTAGCGGGGGGGCCTTAAAAGGCAATGAGCAGTTCTTC. It encodes CSVDLSSGGALKGNEQFF.

This clone came up once. V is TRBV15 and J is TRBJ2-5; the D gene is possibly TRBD2 (6 bases). Germline loops: CDR1 LNHNV, CDR2 YYDKDF (reference sequence). V lost 5 bases, J lost 5 bases, and 21 bases lay in between. This CDR3 is built from 16 residues. Here the CDR3 DNA reads TGTGCCACCAGCCCTACTAGGGGACCTGGAGGGGAGACCCAGTACTTC. This gives the protein CATSPTRGPGGETQYF. Supplemented by reference TRBV15 and TRBJ2-5, the full variable domain reads DAMVIQNPRYQVTQFGKPVTLSCSQTLNHNVMYWYQQKSSQAPKLLFHYYDKDFNNEADTPDNFQSRRPNTSFCFLDIRSPGLGDTAMYLCATSPTRGPGGETQYFGPGTRLLVL.

Concerning this clone: At one of its ends the junction is not consistent with the germline gene, which may arise from a read error. The rearrangement uses TRBV7-3 and TRBJ2-1; 7 bases map to TRBD1. The CDR3 is made up of 15 amino acids. Germline V lookup: CDR1 SGHTA, CDR2 FQGTGA. CDR3 loop: CASSWEQGSFNEQFF. Here the CDR3 DNA reads TGTGCCAGCAGCTGGGAACAGGGGTCCTTCAATGAGCAGTTCTTC.

The V gene is TRBV19, the J gene TRBJ1-6, with 7 bases fitting TRBD1. The germline CDR1 and CDR2 sequences are LNHDA and SQIVND (reference sequence). The V segment lost 10 bases and the J segment 5 bases; nucleotides outside the gene matches: 14. CDR3 length equals 16 residues. The chain's CDR3 is CATRRQGVIDNSPLHF. The CDR3 nucleotides read TGTGCCACCAGACGACAGGGTGTTATCGATAATTCACCCCTCCACTTT. The complete variable domain, with remaining parts taken from reference TRBV19 and TRBJ1-6, reads DGGITQSPKYLFRKEGQNVTLSCEQNLNHDAMYWYRQDPGQGLRLIYYSQIVNDFQKGDIAEGYSVSREKKESFPLTVTSAQKNPTAFYLCATRRQGVIDNSPLHFGNGTRLTVT.

This clone showed up just a few times. The CDR3 DNA reads TGTGCCAGCAGCTCCGCTAGCGGGGGGGGGAAGCAGTTCTTC. Amino acid sequence: CASSSASGGGKQFF. The chain combines TRBV11-2 with TRBJ2-1; 12 bases are shared with TRBD2. CDR3 length equals 14 residues. Germline assignment: CDR1 SGHAT and CDR2 FQNNGV. With 4 bases clipped from V and 11 bases from J, the junction kept 6 bases outside the gene matches.

The chain recombines TRBV3-1 (or the pseudogene TRBV3-2) with TRBJ2-3; D remains ambiguous. The CDR3 extends over 14 amino acids. V was trimmed by 0 bases and J by 4 bases, leaving 8 bases between them. CDR1 is LGHDT and CDR2 is YNNKEL in the germline V gene (reference sequence). CDR3 region: CASSQDGTPDTQYF. As DNA, the CDR3 is TGTGCCAGCAGCCAAGATGGTACTCCAGATACGCAGTATTTT.

CDR3 in amino acids: CASSLGPLAGGGIYEQYF. DNA for the CDR3: TGTGCCAGCAGCTTAGGCCCCCTAGCGGGGGGGGGAATCTACGAGCAGTACTTC. The chain joins TRBV7-9 to TRBJ2-7, with 12 bases fitting TRBD2. The germline gives CDR1 SEHNR, CDR2 FQNEAQ (reference sequence). Unmatched junction bases numbered 10, after V lost 1 base and J lost 3 bases. This CDR3 contains 18 residues.

The CDR3 nucleotides read TGTGCCAGCAGTAAACAGGGTCCTCCCTACGAGCAGTACTTC. Protein sequence: CASSKQGPPYEQYF. The chain links TRBV6-5 to TRBJ2-7; TRBD1 might be the D (6 bases). V was cut by 5 bases and J by 2 bases, with 13 bases left in between. Germline CDR1 and CDR2: MNHEY and SVGAGI. CDR3 length: 14 residues.

The chain employs TRBV10-3 and TRBJ2-3; D might be TRBD2 (7 bases). V lost 8 bases and J lost 4, with 10 bases in between. CDR1 is ENHRY, CDR2 SYGVKD, per germline. The CDR3 sequence is 12 residues long. CDR3 nucleotides: TGTGCCATCGGGGAGGGGGCAGATACGCAGTATTTT. Amino acids: CAIGEGADTQYF.

The rearrangement links TRBV15 to TRBJ1-3; tentative D call: TRBD1 (6 bases). Germline assignment: CDR1 LNHNV and CDR2 YYDKDF (reference sequence). Trimming stripped 2 bases from V and 1 base from J, with 12 bases between. The length of the CDR3 is 16 residues. The CDR3 loop reads CATSRKRTASGNTIYF. Here the CDR3 DNA reads TGTGCCACCAGCAGAAAGAGGACAGCTTCTGGAAACACCATATATTTT. The variable domain in full, completed from reference TRBV15 and TRBJ1-3, reads DAMVIQNPRYQVTQFGKPVTLSCSQTLNHNVMYWYQQKSSQAPKLLFHYYDKDFNNEADTPDNFQSRRPNTSFCFLDIRSPGLGDTAMYLCATSRKRTASGNTIYFGEGSWLTVV.

This clone was found a few times. The J gene is TRBJ1-5, the V gene TRBV3-1 (or the pseudogene TRBV3-2); weak D call: TRBD1 (5 bases). V lost 2 bases and J lost 5, with 7 bases in between. In germline, CDR1 is LGHDT, CDR2 YNNKEL (reference sequence). The CDR3 contains 13 residues. CDR3 DNA sequence: TGTGCCAGCAGCCAAAACAGGTATCAGCCCCAGCATTTT. Translation gives CASSQNRYQPQHF.

In this sample, this clone turned up once. The chain is built from TRBV11-2 and TRBJ2-7; TRBD2 aligns across 10 bases. The CDR3 covers 15 residues. Germline lookup yields CDR1 SGHAT and CDR2 FQNNGV. Trimming took 5 bases from V and 0 from J; bases not matched to a gene: 4. This chain's CDR3 is CASSLLAGASYEQYF. For the CDR3, the DNA is TGTGCCAGCAGCCTCCTAGCGGGAGCCTCCTACGAGCAGTACTTC.

The chain employs TRBV7-6 and TRBJ2-5, with 14 bases aligning to TRBD2. V lost 4 bases to trimming and J lost 10 bases; unmatched junction nucleotides: 14. The CDR3 totals 17 residues. Germline values: CDR1 SGHVS, CDR2 FNYEAQ. For the CDR3, the DNA is TGTGCCAGCAGCTCAGGCACCCTAGGACTAGCGGGGGGCTACCAGTACTTC. Residues: CASSSGTLGLAGGYQYF.

The V and J genes are TRBV30 and TRBJ2-6, with 9 bases lining up with TRBD1. CDR1 and CDR2 (germline): GTSNPN, SVGIG (reference sequence). The J segment lost 1 base and the V segment lost 2 bases, leaving 9 bases of the junction unmatched. There are 18 residues in the CDR3. The CDR3 spells CAWSRRTGARSGANVLTF. For the CDR3, the DNA is TGTGCCTGGAGTAGGAGGACAGGGGCCCGATCTGGGGCCAACGTCCTGACTTTC. Variable domain in full (rest from reference TRBV30 and TRBJ2-6): SQTIHQWPATLVQPVGSPLSLECTVEGTSNPNLYWYRQAAGRGLQLLFYSVGIGQISSEVPQNLSASRPQDRQFILSSKKLLLSDSGFYLCAWSRRTGARSGANVLTFGAGSRLTVL.

This chain links TRBV28 with TRBJ1-2; 7 bases are a match to TRBD1. The trim removed 8 bases at V and 9 bases at J, leaving 6 bases unmatched. The germline gives CDR1 MDHEN, CDR2 SYDVKM. The CDR3 consists of 11 residues. The CDR3: CASRDSLSYTF. CDR3 DNA: TGTGCCAGCCGGGACAGTCTTAGCTACACCTTC.

J is TRBJ1-1 and V is TRBV5-6; D uncertain. Looked up from germline, CDR1 is SGHDT and CDR2 is YYEEEE. The length of the CDR3 is 13 residues. V was trimmed by 0 bases and J by 6 bases, leaving 9 bases between them. The CDR3 sequence is CASSLARGAEAFF. The DNA of the CDR3 is TGTGCCAGCAGCTTGGCGCGGGGAGCTGAAGCTTTCTTT.

The chain uses TRBV5-1 and TRBJ1-2, with no clear D. Germline V gives CDR1 SGHRS, CDR2 YFSETQ. This CDR3 is built from 14 residues. V was shortened by 5 bases and J by 1 base, with 12 bases between the two germline ends. For the CDR3, the DNA is TGCGCCAGCAGTCCGACAAGTCGTAACTATGGCTACACCTTC. Translating it yields CASSPTSRNYGYTF.

The genes are TRBV7-2 and TRBJ2-7, with D possibly matching TRBD2 (6 bases). V was clipped by 0 bases and J by 4 bases, with 16 bases between them. This CDR3 comprises 16 residues. Per germline, CDR1 SGHTA and CDR2 FQGNSA. DNA for the CDR3: TGTGCCAGCAGCTTAGCGCGTGGTGGGACTCATTACGAGCAGTACTTC. It yields the protein CASSLARGGTHYEQYF.

The chain uses TRBV11-3 and TRBJ2-7; 7 bases are a match to TRBD1. V shed 5 bases and J 6 bases; nucleotides not matched to a gene: 13. Per the germline V gene, CDR1 is SGHNT and CDR2 is YENEEA. The CDR3 extends over 15 amino acids. The CDR3 nucleotides are TGTGCCAGCAGCCTAAGCCTGACAGGGACGGCCGAGCAGTACTTC. This codes for CASSLSLTGTAEQYF.

The chain employs TRBV7-8 and TRBJ1-5; no firm D call. The CDR3 has 14 residues. Germline-derived CDR1 and CDR2 are SGHVS and FQNEAQ. V shed 5 bases and J shed 0 bases, with 8 bases lying between them. The CDR3 DNA sequence: TGTGCCAGCAGCCCGGCTAGTAGCAATCAGCCCCAGCATTTT. Translating gives CASSPASSNQPQHF.

The chain combines TRBV12-5 with TRBJ2-7; D is perhaps TRBD1 (6 bases). V dropped 1 base and J dropped 5 bases, with 12 bases sitting between them. CDR3 size: 14 residues. Germline CDR1 reads LGHNT; CDR2 reads FRNRAP. The CDR3 coding sequence is TGTGCTAGTGGTTTGGGACAGGCTATAAACGAGCAGTACTTC. Protein: CASGLGQAINEQYF.

The rearrangement uses TRBV2 and TRBJ2-1, with a weak D call TRBD1 (6 bases). Germline lookup yields CDR1 SNHLY and CDR2 FYNNEI. V lost 4 bases and J 7 bases, leaving 17 bases between the germline ends. The CDR3 extends over 15 amino acids. The CDR3 bases are TGTGCCAGCAGTGTAGGGGGTACCCGCCCTAATGAGCAGTTCTTC. This translates into CASSVGGTRPNEQFF.

The V gene is TRBV4-1, the J gene TRBJ2-1, with a tentative D call TRBD2 (5 bases). V was clipped by 1 base and J by 10 bases, with 20 bases between them. The CDR3 consists of 16 residues. The germline V gene encodes CDR1 MGHRA and CDR2 YSYEKL. For the CDR3, the DNA is TGCGCCAGCAGCCAAGGTCGACTCCGTTTTGGGGAGGAGCAGTTCTTC. Translated: CASSQGRLRFGEEQFF.